The source of this T cell receptor beta chain is a study of control samples from healthy donors and cancer patients. Per germline, CDR1 MNHEY and CDR2 SMNVEV (reference sequence). This CDR3 is 18 amino acids long. J lost 0 bases, V lost 0 bases, and 9 bases had no gene match. The protocol was immunoSEQ multiplex PCR, while the TCRdb copy is restricted to in-frame clones and leaves out a portion. This repertoire shows roughly 150,000 clones, about 90% found once; its top ten account for 0.55% to 0.7%. This chain links TRBV27 with TRBJ2-3; TRBD2 aligns across 7 bases. The receptor comes from a woman aged 25-40 years in good health. Sequenced material: blood. CDR3 nucleotide sequence: TGTGCCAGCAGTTTATCGATTACTAGCGACCCTAGCACAGATACGCAGTATTTT. It specifies CASSLSITSDPSTDTQYF.